The 18 T cell receptor beta chains below were found in one sample sequenced in a study of identifying expanded T cells in peripheral blood. Libraries were prepared by immunoSEQ multiplex PCR; TCRdb keeps only in-frame clonotypes and omits some of them. This repertoire shows around 60,000 clones, around 83% found once; its top ten account for over 15%. Material for sequencing was blood. The receptor source for this set is a person between 18 and 75 years old in good health.

CDR3 amino acids: CASGDRAPQPQHF. The CDR3 DNA reads as TGTGCCAGCGGGGACAGGGCCCCTCAGCCCCAGCATTTT. The J gene is TRBJ1-5, the V gene TRBV6-1; 9 bases are a match to TRBD1. This CDR3 contains 13 residues. Germline V gene data show CDR1 as MNHNS and CDR2 as SASEGT. V gave up 8 bases and J gave up 6 bases; unmatched junction bases: 5.

The V gene is TRBV2, the J gene TRBJ1-5; 7 positions agree with TRBD1. The V gene end was trimmed by 1 base and the J gene end by 4 bases; junction bases not matched to a gene: 7. The length of the CDR3 is 16 residues. The germline gives CDR1 SNHLY, CDR2 FYNNEI. The CDR3 coding sequence is TGTGCCAGCAGTGAAGTAGGCCCGGGACAGAATCAGCCCCAGCATTTT. This encodes CASSEVGPGQNQPQHF.

The J gene is TRBJ2-1, the V gene TRBV28; 9 bases match TRBD2. The ends lost 4 bases at V and 8 bases at J; junction bases unmatched: 12. The CDR3 covers 16 residues. Germline CDR1 is MDHEN and CDR2 is SYDVKM. The CDR3 sequence is CASSSIGTSLIYEQFF. CDR3 sequence (DNA): TGTGCCAGCAGTTCTATAGGGACTAGCCTGATCTATGAGCAGTTCTTC. Full variable domain (outside the CDR3, taken from reference TRBV28 and TRBJ2-1): DVKVTQSSRYLVKRTGEKVFLECVQDMDHENMFWYRQDPGLGLRLIYFSYDVKMKEKGDIPEGYSVSREKKERFSLILESASTNQTSMYLCASSSIGTSLIYEQFFGPGTRLTVL.

In its sample, this clone was seen once. The rearrangement links TRBV19 to TRBJ2-7, with 10 bases that match TRBD1. V shed 4 bases, J shed 6 bases, and the junction held 12 bases outside the gene matches. CDR1 is LNHDA, CDR2 SQIVND, per germline (reference sequence). The length of the CDR3 is 16 residues. The chain's CDR3 is CASSKAGTGDRREQYF. The CDR3 DNA is TGTGCCAGTAGTAAGGCCGGGACAGGGGATCGGCGCGAGCAGTACTTC. Full variable domain (rest looked up from reference TRBV19 and TRBJ2-7): DGGITQSPKYLFRKEGQNVTLSCEQNLNHDAMYWYRQDPGQGLRLIYYSQIVNDFQKGDIAEGYSVSREKKESFPLTVTSAQKNPTAFYLCASSKAGTGDRREQYFGPGTRLTVT.

This clone showed up just a few times. The chain is built from TRBV5-1 and TRBJ2-2, with D perhaps TRBD2 (5 bases). CDR1 is SGHRS, CDR2 YFSETQ, per germline. The CDR3 covers 16 residues. Trimming cost V 0 bases and J 6 bases, with 15 bases left between them. CDR3 DNA: TGCGCCAGCAGCTTGGTTTCCGGGGTCGGGTCCGGGGAGCTGTTTTTT. Its protein product is CASSLVSGVGSGELFF.

This clone came up once. The chain employs TRBV5-1 and TRBJ1-6; D remains ambiguous. This CDR3 is 15 amino acids long. The V end lost 8 bases, the J end lost 8 bases, and 20 bases lay between the germline ends. CDR1 is SGHRS and CDR2 is YFSETQ in the germline V gene. CDR3 residues: CASRRESESYSPLHF. DNA of the CDR3: TGCGCCAGTCGCCGGGAGTCAGAGAGTTATTCACCCCTCCACTTT.

V and J are TRBV19 and TRBJ1-3; 7 positions match TRBD1. The CDR3 extends over 15 amino acids. Germline values: CDR1 LNHDA, CDR2 SQIVND (reference sequence). V lost 6 bases to trimming and J lost 0 bases; unmatched junction nucleotides: 5. The DNA of the CDR3 is TGTGCCAGTAGGCGACAGGGAGGCTCTGGAAACACCATATATTTT. Its protein is CASRRQGGSGNTIYF.

This chain's CDR3 is CASSLRAPGELFF. The CDR3 DNA reads TGTGCCAGCAGCTTACGGGCTCCCGGGGAGCTGTTTTTT. This sequence joins TRBV7-6 and TRBJ2-2; D not certain. The CDR3 sequence is 13 residues long. Germline V CDR1 and CDR2: SGHVS, FNYEAQ. The V and J ends lost 2 bases and 6 bases respectively, with 7 bases between them.

J is TRBJ2-7 and V is TRBV6-5, with a weak D call TRBD2 (5 bases). Trimming cost V 7 bases and J 2 bases, with 12 bases left between them. The CDR3 runs to 13 residues. Germline assignment: CDR1 MNHEY and CDR2 SVGAGI. The CDR3 sequence is CASTQEGPYEQYF. For the CDR3, the DNA is TGTGCCAGCACTCAAGAGGGCCCCTACGAGCAGTACTTC.

The chain is built from TRBV30 and TRBJ2-3; 12 bases align to TRBD2. The germline gives CDR1 GTSNPN, CDR2 SVGIG (reference sequence). Germline trimming cut 1 base from V and 4 bases from J; bases unmatched to any gene: 6. The CDR3 loop spans 16 amino acids. CDR3 nucleotide sequence: TGTGCCTGGAGTGGAGCTAGCGGGGGGGCCGCAGATACGCAGTATTTT. This sequence encodes CAWSGASGGAADTQYF.

This rearrangement joins TRBV7-2 to TRBJ1-1; no clear D gene. V was cut by 5 bases and J by 0 bases, with 13 bases left in between. This CDR3 is built from 15 residues. Per the germline V gene, CDR1 is SGHTA and CDR2 is FQGNSA. The CDR3 DNA reads as TGTGCCAGCAGCCGTGTTGGGCAGATGAACACTGAAGCTTTCTTT. Encoded protein: CASSRVGQMNTEAFF.

This clone was picked up a small number of times. The chain combines TRBV5-1 with TRBJ2-7, with 12 bases lining up with TRBD1. The CDR3 sequence is 18 residues long. V gave up 4 bases and J gave up 3 bases; unmatched junction bases: 14. CDR1 is SGHRS, CDR2 YFSETQ, per germline. The CDR3 region has the DNA TGCGCCAGCAGCCCGCGGGACAGGGGGCCTAGCGGGGTCTACGAGCAGTACTTC. Translated, it gives CASSPRDRGPSGVYEQYF. The complete variable domain, with remaining parts taken from reference TRBV5-1 and TRBJ2-7, reads KAGVTQTPRYLIKTRGQQVTLSCSPISGHRSVSWYQQTPGQGLQFLFEYFSETQRNKGNFPGRFSGRQFSNSRSEMNVSTLELGDSALYLCASSPRDRGPSGVYEQYFGPGTRLTVT.

This sequence joins TRBV7-2 and TRBJ2-1; TRBD2 aligns across 13 bases. Germline V gene data show CDR1 as SGHTA and CDR2 as FQGNSA. V gave up 1 base and J gave up 8 bases; unmatched junction bases: 2. This CDR3 spans 15 amino acids. This CDR3 is CASSLEGLAGDEQFF. DNA of the CDR3: TGTGCCAGCAGCTTAGAAGGACTAGCGGGAGATGAGCAGTTCTTC.

CDR3 in DNA: TGTGCCAGCACCTTTTTACGGACAGGGGCCCTAAGCTCCTACAATGAGCAGTTCTTC. This codes for CASTFLRTGALSSYNEQFF. The chain couples TRBV27 to TRBJ2-1, with 9 nucleotides matching TRBD1. V lost 7 bases and J lost 0; bases outside the gene matches: 16. The CDR3 totals 19 residues. Germline CDR1 is MNHEY and CDR2 is SMNVEV (reference sequence).

The chain has TRBV7-9 and TRBJ1-2, with 8 positions matching TRBD1. The V gene end was trimmed by 5 bases and the J gene end by 8 bases; junction bases not matched to a gene: 7. The CDR3 is made up of 13 amino acids. The V gene's germline CDR1 is SEHNR and CDR2 FQNEAQ (reference sequence). The CDR3 is CASSTTGVGGYTF. CDR3 DNA sequence: TGTGCCAGCAGCACGACAGGGGTAGGGGGCTACACCTTC.

The chain is built from TRBV5-1 and TRBJ1-6, with unresolved D. Between the trimmed V and J ends, which lost 1 base and 5 bases, there was a span of 10 bases. CDR1 SGHRS and CDR2 YFSETQ come from the germline V gene. This CDR3 contains 15 residues. Here the CDR3 reads CASSLRGIDNSPLHF. The CDR3 DNA is TGCGCCAGCAGCTTGCGGGGTATCGATAATTCACCCCTCCACTTT.

The chain carries TRBV19 and TRBJ1-5; D is possibly TRBD1 (5 bases). The germline V gene has CDR1 LNHDA and CDR2 SQIVND (reference sequence). The V end lost 5 bases, the J end lost 0 bases, and 17 bases lay between the germline ends. This CDR3 has 17 residues. CDR3 DNA sequence: TGTGCCAGTAGTTCGGGACCCCCAGCCTTTAGCAATCAGCCCCAGCATTTT. Translating it yields CASSSGPPAFSNQPQHF.

The table lists this clone with a count of one. The chain employs TRBV25-1 and TRBJ1-1, with 9 nucleotides matching TRBD1. The CDR3 has 16 residues. V was clipped by 3 bases and J by 3 bases; unmatched bases: 8. Germline V lookup: CDR1 MGHDK, CDR2 SYGVNS. This chain's CDR3 is CASSDNLQGADTEAFF. CDR3 in DNA: TGTGCCAGCAGTGACAACCTACAGGGGGCCGACACTGAAGCTTTCTTT.